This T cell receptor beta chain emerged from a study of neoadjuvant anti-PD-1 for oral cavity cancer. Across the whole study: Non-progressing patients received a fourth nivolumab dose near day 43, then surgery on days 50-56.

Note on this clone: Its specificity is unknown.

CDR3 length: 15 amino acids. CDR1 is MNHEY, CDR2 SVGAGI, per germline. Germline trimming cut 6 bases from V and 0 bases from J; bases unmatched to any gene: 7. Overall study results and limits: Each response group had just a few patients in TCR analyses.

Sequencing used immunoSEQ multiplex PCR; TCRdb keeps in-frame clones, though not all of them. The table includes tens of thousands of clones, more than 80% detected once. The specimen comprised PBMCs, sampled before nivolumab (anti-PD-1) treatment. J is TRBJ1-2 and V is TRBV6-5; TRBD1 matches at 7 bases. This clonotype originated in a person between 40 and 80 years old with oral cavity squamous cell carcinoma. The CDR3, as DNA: TGTGCCAGCAGATGGAGGGGGCGAACTAACTATGGCTACACCTTC. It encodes CASRWRGRTNYGYTF.